The next 2 T cell receptor beta chains were all read from a single sample in a study of T and B cells in COVID-19 patients. Blood genomic DNA input for TRB amplification was about 250-550 ng. TRB rearrangements were amplified by multiplex PCR with BIOMED2 TRB-A/B primers. MiXCR, run by TCRdb on the multiplex PCR reads, gives a single entry per CDR3 protein. This sample has around 23,000 distinct CDR3 sequences, with 25% to 30% found just once. The sample taken for sequencing was blood. The receptors shown here come from a human donor who had recovered from COVID-19.

This chain uses TRBV6-1 with TRBJ2-3; 7 nucleotides line up with TRBD1. V was clipped by 5 bases and J by 2 bases; unmatched bases: 4. Germline lookup yields CDR1 MNHNS and CDR2 SASEGT. The CDR3 length is 14 residues. The CDR3: CASSPTGTTDTQYF. The CDR3 nucleotides read TGTGCCAGCAGTCCGACAGGGACCACAGATACGCAGTATTTT.

The rearrangement uses TRBV19 and TRBJ1-1; 10 bases are a match to TRBD1. Germline V CDR1 and CDR2: LNHDA, SQIVND (reference sequence). The V segment lost 5 bases and the J segment 5 bases; nucleotides outside the gene matches: 8. There are 15 residues in the CDR3. CDR3 sequence reads: CASSLRQGARTEAFF. CDR3 sequence (DNA): TGTGCCAGTAGTCTCCGACAGGGGGCGAGGACTGAAGCTTTCTTT.